Presented here are 27 T cell receptor beta chains from one specimen sequenced in a study of siplizumab effects on memory and regulatory T cells. Assay used: immunoSEQ multiplex PCR; TCRdb lists only in-frame clones, some missing. The profile shows over 70,000 clones, more than 85% of them singletons. The sequenced sample was CD8+ T cells sorted from blood. The receptors derive from a human donor in good health.

The CDR3 DNA is TGTGCCAGCAGCTTAGGAGTCTACGAGCAGTACTTC. This gives the protein CASSLGVYEQYF. The chain is built from TRBV7-9 and TRBJ2-7; D not resolved. The CDR3 is 12 residues long. The germline V gene encodes CDR1 SEHNR and CDR2 FQNEAQ (reference sequence). Trimming shortened V by 1 base and J by 3 bases, and 4 bases separated the two germline ends.

V gene TRBV5-6 combines with J gene TRBJ2-5, with D perhaps TRBD2 (5 bases). The CDR3 length is 18 residues. The V end was cut by 4 bases, the J end by 2 bases, with 24 bases between. Per germline, CDR1 SGHDT and CDR2 YYEEEE. CDR3 sequence: CASSEIPRADLNQETQYF. CDR3 bases: TGTGCCAGCAGCGAAATTCCCCGAGCGGACCTAAATCAAGAGACCCAGTACTTC.

The gene calls are TRBV7-9 and TRBJ2-1, with 11 bases lining up with TRBD2. The CDR3 runs 14 residues. Germline V gene sequence: CDR1 SEHNR, CDR2 FQNEAQ (reference sequence). V trimming: 3 bases; J trimming: 9 bases; junction bases outside the gene matches: 4. The CDR3 DNA reads as TGTGCCAGCAGCTTGCTAGCGGGAGGTGTTGAGCAGTTCTTC. Translating gives CASSLLAGGVEQFF.

This sequence joins TRBV2 and TRBJ1-4, with D possibly being TRBD1 (6 bases). CDR3 size: 16 residues. Trimming removed 5 bases from V and 4 bases from J, with 17 bases in between. CDR1 is SNHLY and CDR2 is FYNNEI in the germline V gene. The CDR3 DNA reads as TGTGCCAGCAGTCCACCCCCCGGACAGAATAATGAAAAACTGTTTTTT. It is translated as CASSPPPGQNNEKLFF.

V and J are TRBV6-6 and TRBJ1-1; TRBD1 matches 7 bases. CDR1 is MNHNY and CDR2 is SVGAGI in the germline V gene (reference sequence). CDR3 length: 13 residues. The V and J ends lost 0 bases and 8 bases, in that order; junction bases with no gene match: 3. The CDR3: CASSYSDRLEAFF. CDR3 coding DNA: TGTGCCAGCAGTTACTCGGACAGGCTCGAAGCTTTCTTT.

This clone has only one observation. J is TRBJ2-2 and V is TRBV9; a weak D match, TRBD2 (5 bases). CDR3 length: 13 amino acids. The V gene lost 6 bases and the J gene lost 5 bases, with 11 bases spanning the gap. Germline loops: CDR1 SGDLS, CDR2 YYNGEE. This CDR3 reads CASNLGVTGELFF. CDR3 sequence (DNA): TGTGCCAGCAACCTCGGGGTTACCGGGGAGCTGTTTTTT.

The J gene is TRBJ2-7, the V gene TRBV29-1; perhaps TRBD1 as D (6 bases). This CDR3 comprises 14 residues. Trimming removed 3 bases from V and 6 bases from J, with 18 bases in between. Germline CDR1 is SQVTM and CDR2 is ANQGSEA. The CDR3 nucleotides are TGCAGCGTTGAGCCACAGGGTCCGGTAGCCGAGCAGTACTTC. Amino acid sequence: CSVEPQGPVAEQYF.

V is TRBV7-6 and J is TRBJ2-1; D possibly corresponds to TRBD2 (6 bases). The V end was cut by 2 bases, the J end by 12 bases, with 17 bases between. CDR3 size: 14 residues. The V gene's germline CDR1 is SGHVS and CDR2 FNYEAQ. CDR3: CASSLLAAPTGQFF. In DNA form, the CDR3 reads TGTGCCAGCAGCTTATTAGCGGCCCCTACTGGGCAGTTCTTC.

V and J are TRBV14 and TRBJ1-5; D is unclear. Germline-derived CDR1 and CDR2 are SGHDN and FVKESK. The CDR3 runs to 18 residues. Trimming pared 3 bases from V and 9 bases from J, leaving 27 bases between. The DNA for the CDR3 is TGTGCCAGCAGCCAGGGTATACCCAGGCAGAATATCAGTAGGCCCCAGCATTTT. Translated: CASSQGIPRQNISRPQHF.

This sequence joins TRBV6-5 and TRBJ2-7, with D hard to call. The ends were cut back, 4 bases at V and 1 base at J, with 11 bases in the middle. The germline gives CDR1 MNHEY, CDR2 SVGAGI. The CDR3 spans 14 residues. The CDR3 sequence: CASSWNRVSYEQYF. The CDR3 DNA follows: TGTGCCAGCAGTTGGAATCGCGTATCCTACGAGCAGTACTTC.

This clone came up once. The chain employs TRBV27 and TRBJ2-7; the match to TRBD2 covers 8 bases. This CDR3 comprises 15 residues. The junction had 8 bases not matched to a gene; V was cut back by 2 bases and J by 5 bases. Germline CDR1 is MNHEY and CDR2 is SMNVEV (reference sequence). CDR3 sequence reads: CASSLEPGRADEQYF. DNA of the CDR3: TGTGCCAGCAGTTTAGAACCCGGGAGGGCCGACGAGCAGTACTTC.

The chain has TRBV7-9 and TRBJ2-7, with TRBD2 matching over 11 bases. Germline CDR1 and CDR2: SEHNR and FQNEAQ (reference sequence). V shed 4 bases, J shed 7 bases, and the junction held 12 bases outside the gene matches. This CDR3 comprises 16 residues. In DNA form, the CDR3 reads TGTGCCAGCAGCTCCCCGGGACTAGCGGACCCTCCGGAGCAGTACTTC. Translating gives CASSSPGLADPPEQYF.

V gene TRBV27 combines with J gene TRBJ2-7; 14 bases map to TRBD2. Unmatched junction bases numbered 6, after V lost 4 bases and J lost 4 bases. Germline V gives CDR1 MNHEY, CDR2 SMNVEV (reference sequence). The length of the CDR3 is 16 residues. As DNA, the CDR3 is TGTGCCAGCAGTTATCGGGGGACTAGCGGGAGATACGAGCAGTACTTC. Protein: CASSYRGTSGRYEQYF.

V is TRBV27 and J is TRBJ2-1; the D is unclear. Trimming shortened V by 4 bases and J by 1 base, and 2 bases separated the two germline ends. Germline V CDR1 and CDR2: MNHEY, SMNVEV (reference sequence). The CDR3 totals 12 residues. The CDR3 here is CASSYSYNEQFF. The CDR3 DNA follows: TGTGCCAGCAGTTATTCCTACAATGAGCAGTTCTTC.

This clone occurred once. V is TRBV27 and J is TRBJ2-5; 8 bases are a match to TRBD1. The V segment lost 5 bases and the J segment 5 bases; nucleotides outside the gene matches: 4. Germline lookup yields CDR1 MNHEY and CDR2 SMNVEV (reference sequence). This CDR3 region has 13 residues. CDR3 in DNA: TGTGCCAGCAGTAGAACAGGGGGGGAGACCCAGTACTTC. Its protein is CASSRTGGETQYF.

The table lists this clone with a count of one. The CDR3 DNA follows: TGTGCCAGCAGTTTTCAGGGGCCACAAGAGACCCAGTACTTC. Translated, it gives CASSFQGPQETQYF. The rearrangement uses TRBV27 and TRBJ2-5; D is possibly TRBD1 (6 bases). Trimming cost V 3 bases and J 2 bases, with 10 bases left between them. Germline CDR1 reads MNHEY; CDR2 reads SMNVEV (reference sequence). This CDR3 has 14 amino acids.

The CDR3, as DNA: TGCGCCAGCACCCCCGTGGTAGGTACGGGACAGCCGGTGAGCAATCAGCCCCAGCATTTT. Translating it yields CASTPVVGTGQPVSNQPQHF. The J gene is TRBJ1-5, the V gene TRBV10-1, with 7 bases matching TRBD1. With 7 bases clipped from V and 1 base from J, the junction kept 22 bases outside the gene matches. Germline assignment: CDR1 WNHNN and CDR2 SYGVQD (reference sequence). The CDR3 runs to 20 residues.

J is TRBJ2-1 and V is TRBV4-1; TRBD2 matches 8 bases. The germline V gene has CDR1 MGHRA and CDR2 YSYEKL. CDR3 length: 19 amino acids. J lost 4 bases, V lost 5 bases, and 19 bases had no gene match. Here the CDR3 DNA reads TGCGCCAGCAGCTCCAGCGGGAGCCCGGTGCCAAGTTCTTACAATGAGCAGTTCTTC. Its protein is CASSSSGSPVPSSYNEQFF.

The gene calls are TRBV6-6 and TRBJ2-7; D uncertain. Germline V lookup: CDR1 MNHNY, CDR2 SVGAGI (reference sequence). This CDR3 spans 14 amino acids. Trimming pared 5 bases from V and 4 bases from J, leaving 15 bases between. The CDR3 DNA sequence: TGTGCCAGCAGTCATAAGGGTAAACCTTACGAGCAGTACTTC. It encodes CASSHKGKPYEQYF.

This chain connects TRBV6-1 to TRBJ2-5, with 11 positions matching TRBD2. Germline V CDR1 and CDR2: MNHNS, SASEGT. The V and J ends lost 1 base and 5 bases, in that order; junction bases with no gene match: 6. This CDR3 comprises 16 residues. Here the CDR3 reads CASSEVVASGRETQYF. CDR3 sequence (DNA): TGTGCCAGCAGTGAAGTTGTGGCTAGCGGGAGGGAGACCCAGTACTTC.

This chain connects TRBV4-1 to TRBJ2-1; 7 nucleotides align to TRBD2. After removal of 0 bases from V and 6 bases from J, the junction contained 5 bases not matched to a gene. This CDR3 is 15 amino acids long. In germline, CDR1 is MGHRA, CDR2 YSYEKL. CDR3: CASSQEWGEGNEQFF. DNA for the CDR3: TGCGCCAGCAGCCAAGAGTGGGGGGAGGGCAATGAGCAGTTCTTC.

The V and J genes are TRBV7-9 and TRBJ2-5, with a weak D call TRBD1 (5 bases). Trimming cost V 5 bases and J 0 bases, with 7 bases left between them. The CDR3 length is 13 residues. Germline values: CDR1 SEHNR, CDR2 FQNEAQ (reference sequence). This chain's CDR3 is CASSHRYQETQYF. For the CDR3, the DNA is TGTGCCAGCAGCCACAGGTACCAAGAGACCCAGTACTTC.

This clone is categorized as large. This chain uses TRBV19 with TRBJ2-3; D perhaps matches TRBD2 (7 bases). The CDR3 has 16 amino acids. With 5 bases removed from V and 5 bases from J, the gap between germline ends came to 20 bases. Germline values: CDR1 LNHDA, CDR2 SQIVND (reference sequence). CDR3 nucleotides: TGTGCCAGTAGTGATCCGGGGGGCGCCCGACGAGATACGCAGTATTTT. Translating it yields CASSDPGGARRDTQYF.

The chain has TRBV5-6 and TRBJ2-1, with 10 bases aligning to TRBD2. This CDR3 has 16 amino acids. CDR1 is SGHDT, CDR2 YYEEEE, per germline. V dropped 3 bases and J dropped 4; count of bases not matched to a gene: 7. The CDR3, as DNA: TGTGCCAGCAGCTGGGGGCCTAGCGGGAGATACAATGAGCAGTTCTTC. It yields the protein CASSWGPSGRYNEQFF.

V gene TRBV2 combines with J gene TRBJ2-1; 7 nucleotides align to TRBD2. The CDR3 runs 17 residues. With 2 bases clipped from V and 5 bases from J, the junction kept 12 bases outside the gene matches. CDR1 and CDR2 (germline): SNHLY, FYNNEI. CDR3 sequence reads: CASSEQFAGEMDNEQFF. The DNA for the CDR3 is TGTGCCAGCAGTGAACAGTTTGCGGGAGAAATGGACAATGAGCAGTTCTTC. Full variable domain (rest looked up from reference TRBV2 and TRBJ2-1): EPEVTQTPSHQVTQMGQEVILRCVPISNHLYFYWYRQILGQKVEFLVSFYNNEISEKSEIFDDQFSVERPDGSNFTLKIRSTKLEDSAMYFCASSEQFAGEMDNEQFFGPGTRLTVL.

The genes are TRBV7-9 and TRBJ1-2, with D possibly TRBD1 on 5 matching bases. CDR1 and CDR2 (germline): SEHNR, FQNEAQ (reference sequence). CDR3 length: 12 residues. Trimming took 10 bases from V and 6 from J, leaving 15 bases between them. The CDR3 nucleotides are TGTGCCATACCGGGACCGTTGGATGGCTACACCTTC. This codes for CAIPGPLDGYTF.

Here the CDR3 reads CASGLLGANDGELFF. In nucleotides, the CDR3 is TGTGCTAGTGGTTTGCTAGGGGCAAACGACGGGGAGCTGTTTTTT. This sequence joins TRBV12-5 and TRBJ2-2, with a tentative D call TRBD1 (5 bases). The CDR3 extends over 15 amino acids. With 2 bases removed from V and 7 bases from J, the gap between germline ends came to 14 bases. The germline gives CDR1 LGHNT, CDR2 FRNRAP.